This T cell receptor beta chain was captured by sequencing in a study of blood T cell repertoires in COVID-19. Turning to the study itself: Specimens from acute and convalescent COVID-19 originated in the United States, Italy and Spain. From T cells, B-cell-depleted T cells, or PBMCs came the material, which was cDNA or gDNA.

The V and J ends lost 8 bases and 11 bases respectively, with 9 bases between them. The CDR3 totals 9 residues. CDR1 SEHNR and CDR2 FQNEAQ come from the germline V gene (reference sequence). TCRdb's table, derived via immunoSEQ multiplex PCR, lists solely in-frame clones and lacks some. The repertoire has 75,000 to 100,000 clones, around 85% of them found once; the top ten carry roughly 10%. Input material: peripheral blood. This receptor was obtained from a woman older than 75 with acute or convalescent COVID-19. The chain has TRBV7-9 and TRBJ1-1; no firm D call. The CDR3 loop is CASGPEAFF. In DNA form, the CDR3 reads TGTGCCAGCGGCCCGGAGGCTTTCTTT.